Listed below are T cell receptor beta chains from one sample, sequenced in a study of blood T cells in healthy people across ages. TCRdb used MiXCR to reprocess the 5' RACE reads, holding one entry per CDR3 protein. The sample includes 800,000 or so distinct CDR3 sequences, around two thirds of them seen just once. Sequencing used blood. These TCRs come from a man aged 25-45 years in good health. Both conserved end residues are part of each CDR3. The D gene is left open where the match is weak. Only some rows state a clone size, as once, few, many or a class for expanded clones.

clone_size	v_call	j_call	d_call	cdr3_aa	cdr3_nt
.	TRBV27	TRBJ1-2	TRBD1	CASRVAGTEGNYGYTF	TGTGCCAGCAGAGTAGCCGGGACAGAGGGAAACTATGGCTACACCTTC
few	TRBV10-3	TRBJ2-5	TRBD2	CAISRTSGGVQETQYF	TGTGCCATCAGTCGGACTAGCGGGGGAGTCCAAGAGACCCAGTACTTC
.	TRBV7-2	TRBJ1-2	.	CASSLRVRGNYGYTF	TGTGCCAGCAGCTTAAGGGTTCGGGGCAACTATGGCTACACCTTC
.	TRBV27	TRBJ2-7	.	CASSFGTVATYEQYF	TGTGCCAGCAGTTTCGGGACGGTCGCTACCTACGAGCAGTACTTC
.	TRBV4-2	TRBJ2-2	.	CASSQVGPAGELFF	TGTGCCAGCAGCCAAGTCGGCCCCGCCGGGGAGCTGTTTTTT
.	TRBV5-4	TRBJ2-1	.	CASSLFYYGGDNEQFF	TGTGCCAGCAGCTTGTTCTACTACGGCGGGGACAATGAGCAGTTCTTC
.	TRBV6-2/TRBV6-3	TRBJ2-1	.	CASSYTVNNEQFF	TGTGCCAGCAGTTACACGGTAAACAATGAGCAGTTCTTC
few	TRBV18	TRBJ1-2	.	CASSAAHLGTGGYTF	TGTGCCAGCTCCGCCGCCCATCTCGGGACGGGGGGCTACACCTTC
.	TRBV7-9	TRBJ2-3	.	CASSSRGPSTDTQYF	TGTGCCAGCAGCTCTCGGGGGCCAAGCACAGATACGCAGTATTTT
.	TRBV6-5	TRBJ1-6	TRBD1	CASRNRGSPLHF	TGTGCCAGCAGAAACAGGGGGTCACCCCTCCACTTT
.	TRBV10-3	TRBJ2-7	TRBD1	CAVSPGQAVYEQYF	TGTGCCGTCTCCCCAGGACAGGCCGTCTACGAGCAGTACTTC
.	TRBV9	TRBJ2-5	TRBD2	CASSPISGGPQETQYF	TGTGCCAGCAGCCCGATAAGCGGGGGGCCCCAAGAGACCCAGTACTTC
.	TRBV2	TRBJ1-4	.	CASYDSGNEKLFF	TGTGCCAGCTACGACAGCGGTAATGAAAAACTGTTTTTT
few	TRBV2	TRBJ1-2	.	CASSEGINRGYTF	TGTGCCAGCAGTGAGGGCATAAATAGGGGCTACACCTTC
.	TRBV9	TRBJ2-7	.	CASSVARESYEQYF	TGTGCCAGCAGCGTAGCCAGGGAGTCTTACGAGCAGTACTTC
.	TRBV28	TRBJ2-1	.	CASRRGNNEQFF	TGTGCCAGCAGGAGAGGGAACAATGAGCAGTTCTTC
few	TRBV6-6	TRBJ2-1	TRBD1	CASKDRDSYNEQFF	TGTGCCAGCAAGGACAGGGATTCATACAATGAGCAGTTCTTC
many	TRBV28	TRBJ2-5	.	CASSFAGAQETQYF	TGTGCCAGCAGTTTTGCGGGGGCCCAAGAGACCCAGTACTTC
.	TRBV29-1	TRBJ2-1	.	CSVLLADRPNEQFF	TGCAGCGTTCTCCTAGCTGACAGGCCAAATGAGCAGTTCTTC
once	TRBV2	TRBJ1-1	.	CASRAGRNTEAFF	TGTGCCAGCCGGGCAGGGCGGAACACTGAAGCTTTCTTT
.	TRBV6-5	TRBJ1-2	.	CASSSRGRETGYTF	TGTGCCAGCAGTTCCAGGGGCAGGGAGACTGGCTACACCTTC
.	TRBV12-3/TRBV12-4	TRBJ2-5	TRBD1	CASSPATGPETQYF	TGTGCCAGCAGTCCGGCGACAGGGCCAGAGACCCAGTACTTC
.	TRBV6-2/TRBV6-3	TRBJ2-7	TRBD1	CASTTGTGNYEQYF	TGTGCCAGCACCACCGGGACAGGAAACTACGAGCAGTACTTC
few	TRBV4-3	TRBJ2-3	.	CASSLARRGDTQYF	TGCGCCAGCAGCCTAGCCCGGAGGGGAGATACGCAGTATTTT
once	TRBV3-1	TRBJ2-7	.	CASSLWTETEQYF	TGTGCCAGCAGCCTCTGGACTGAAACCGAGCAGTACTTC
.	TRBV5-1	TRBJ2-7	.	CASSLISRFGNEQYF	TGCGCCAGCAGCTTGATTAGCAGGTTCGGGAACGAGCAGTACTTC
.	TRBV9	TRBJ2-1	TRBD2	CASSPPAGAPYNEQFF	TGTGCCAGCAGCCCCCCAGCGGGAGCCCCCTACAATGAGCAGTTCTTC
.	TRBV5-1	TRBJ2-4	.	CASSLDQSGPNIQYF	TGCGCCAGCAGCTTGGATCAATCAGGGCCGAACATTCAGTACTTC
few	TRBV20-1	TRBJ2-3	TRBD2	CSARRGGLDTQYF	TGCAGTGCTAGGCGGGGGGGCCTAGATACGCAGTATTTT
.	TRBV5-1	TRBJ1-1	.	CASSRDGQEAFF	TGCGCCAGCAGCAGGGATGGGCAGGAAGCTTTCTTT
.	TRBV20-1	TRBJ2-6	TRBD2	CSARDRRGGGASGANVLTF	TGCAGTGCTAGAGATCGCCGCGGCGGGGGTGCCTCTGGGGCCAACGTCCTGACTTTC
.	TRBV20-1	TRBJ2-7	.	CSARNVGGPYEQYF	TGCAGTGCTAGAAACGTGGGCGGACCCTACGAGCAGTACTTC
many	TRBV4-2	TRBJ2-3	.	CASSQDLSTDTQYF	TGTGCCAGCAGCCAAGATCTAAGCACAGATACGCAGTATTTT
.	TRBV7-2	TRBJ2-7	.	CASSLDWGREQYF	TGTGCCAGCAGCTTAGACTGGGGGCGAGAGCAGTACTTC
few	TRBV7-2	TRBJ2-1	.	CASKLGGYNEQFF	TGTGCCAGCAAACTAGGAGGCTACAATGAGCAGTTCTTC
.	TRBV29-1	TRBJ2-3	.	CSLRLQLTDTQYF	TGCAGCTTAAGGTTACAGCTCACTGATACGCAGTATTTT
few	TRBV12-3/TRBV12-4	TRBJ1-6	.	CASSPTFTNSPLHF	TGTGCCAGCAGCCCCACGTTCACAAATTCACCCCTCCACTTT
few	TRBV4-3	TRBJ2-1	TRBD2	CASSPGGGDNEQFF	TGCGCCAGCAGCCCGGGCGGGGGTGACAATGAGCAGTTCTTC
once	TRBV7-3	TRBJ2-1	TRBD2	CASSLFASGGASYNEQFF	TGTGCCAGCAGCTTATTTGCTAGCGGGGGGGCTTCCTACAATGAGCAGTTCTTC
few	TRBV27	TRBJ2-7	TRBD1	CASSPQGQGYEQYF	TGTGCCAGCAGTCCCCAAGGACAGGGCTACGAGCAGTACTTC
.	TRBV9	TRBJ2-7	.	CASSVDQGSSYEQYF	TGTGCCAGCAGCGTAGATCAGGGGAGCTCCTACGAGCAGTACTTC
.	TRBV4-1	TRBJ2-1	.	CASSQDGVEGFPNEQFF	TGCGCCAGCAGCCAAGATGGGGTAGAAGGGTTCCCCAATGAGCAGTTCTTC
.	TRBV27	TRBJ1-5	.	CASSWGRVNQPQHF	TGTGCCAGCAGTTGGGGACGGGTCAATCAGCCCCAGCATTTT
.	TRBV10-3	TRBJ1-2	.	CAISEYKTVANYGYTF	TGTGCCATCAGTGAGTACAAGACCGTAGCTAACTATGGCTACACCTTC
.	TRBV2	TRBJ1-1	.	CASPGKGRTPNTEAFF	TGTGCCAGCCCGGGAAAGGGACGGACACCGAACACTGAAGCTTTCTTT
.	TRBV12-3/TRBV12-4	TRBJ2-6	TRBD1	CASRRGQYYSGANVLTF	TGTGCCAGCAGGAGGGGACAGTATTATTCTGGGGCCAACGTCCTGACTTTC
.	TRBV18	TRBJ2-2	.	CASSPPGRDLFF	TGTGCCAGCTCACCACCCGGACGGGATCTGTTTTTT
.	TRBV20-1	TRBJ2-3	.	CSARGFRDPTDTQYF	TGCAGTGCTAGAGGATTTAGGGATCCCACAGATACGCAGTATTTT
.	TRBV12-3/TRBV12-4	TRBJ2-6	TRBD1	CASSRQGTGANVLTF	TGTGCCAGCAGTAGACAGGGTACAGGGGCCAACGTCCTGACTTTC
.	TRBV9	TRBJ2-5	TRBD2	CASSVKYGRGTQYF	TGTGCCAGCAGCGTGAAATACGGGAGGGGGACCCAGTACTTC
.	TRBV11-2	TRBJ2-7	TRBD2	CASSFGRWSSYEQYF	TGTGCCAGCAGCTTCGGGAGGTGGAGTTCCTACGAGCAGTACTTC
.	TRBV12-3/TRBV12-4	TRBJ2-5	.	CASSLLPGQQETQYF	TGTGCCAGCAGTTTACTTCCCGGACAGCAAGAGACCCAGTACTTC